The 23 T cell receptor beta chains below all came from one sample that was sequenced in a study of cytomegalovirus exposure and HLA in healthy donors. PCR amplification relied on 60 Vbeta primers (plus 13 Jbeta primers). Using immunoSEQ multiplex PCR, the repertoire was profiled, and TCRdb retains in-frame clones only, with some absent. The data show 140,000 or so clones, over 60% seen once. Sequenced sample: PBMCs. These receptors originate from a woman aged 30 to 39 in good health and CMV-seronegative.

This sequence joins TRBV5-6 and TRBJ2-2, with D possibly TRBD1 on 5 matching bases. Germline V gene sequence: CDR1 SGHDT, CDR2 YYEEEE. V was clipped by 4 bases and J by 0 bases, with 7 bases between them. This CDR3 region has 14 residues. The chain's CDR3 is CASSQGANTGELFF. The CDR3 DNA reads TGTGCCAGCAGCCAGGGTGCGAACACCGGGGAGCTGTTTTTT.

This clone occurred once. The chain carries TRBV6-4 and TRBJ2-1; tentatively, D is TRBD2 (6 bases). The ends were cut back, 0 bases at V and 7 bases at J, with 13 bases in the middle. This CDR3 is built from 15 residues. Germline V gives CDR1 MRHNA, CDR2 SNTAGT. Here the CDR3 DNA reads TGTGCCAGCAGTGACTCTACCGGGACTCCGAATGAGCAGTTCTTC. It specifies CASSDSTGTPNEQFF.

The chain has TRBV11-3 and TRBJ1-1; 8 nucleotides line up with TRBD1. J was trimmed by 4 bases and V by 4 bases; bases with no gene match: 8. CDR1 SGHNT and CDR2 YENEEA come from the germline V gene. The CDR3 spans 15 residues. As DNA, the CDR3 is TGTGCCAGCAGCTCTGGCACAGGGGGAAGCACTGAAGCTTTCTTT. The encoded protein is CASSSGTGGSTEAFF.

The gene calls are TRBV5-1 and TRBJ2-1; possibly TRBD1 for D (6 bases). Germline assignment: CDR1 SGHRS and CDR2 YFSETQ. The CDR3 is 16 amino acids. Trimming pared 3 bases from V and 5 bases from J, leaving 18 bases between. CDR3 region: CASSYNTGIGNNEQFF. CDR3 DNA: TGCGCCAGCAGCTACAACACAGGGATTGGGAACAATGAGCAGTTCTTC. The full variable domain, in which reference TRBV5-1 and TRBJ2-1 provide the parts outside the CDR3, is KAGVTQTPRYLIKTRGQQVTLSCSPISGHRSVSWYQQTPGQGLQFLFEYFSETQRNKGNFPGRFSGRQFSNSRSEMNVSTLELGDSALYLCASSYNTGIGNNEQFFGPGTRLTVL.

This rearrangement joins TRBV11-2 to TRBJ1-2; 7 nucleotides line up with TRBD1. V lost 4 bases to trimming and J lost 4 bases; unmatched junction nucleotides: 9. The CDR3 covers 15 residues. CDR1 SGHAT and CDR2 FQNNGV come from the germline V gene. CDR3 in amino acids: CASSSPTTGIYGYTF. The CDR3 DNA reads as TGTGCCAGCAGCTCACCTACGACAGGGATCTATGGCTACACCTTC.

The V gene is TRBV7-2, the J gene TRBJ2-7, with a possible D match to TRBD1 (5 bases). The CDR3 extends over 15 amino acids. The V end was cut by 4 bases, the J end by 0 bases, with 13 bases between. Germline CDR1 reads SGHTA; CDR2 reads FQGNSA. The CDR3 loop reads CASSSHRFSSYEQYF. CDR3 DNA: TGTGCCAGCAGCTCTCACAGGTTCAGCTCCTACGAGCAGTACTTC.

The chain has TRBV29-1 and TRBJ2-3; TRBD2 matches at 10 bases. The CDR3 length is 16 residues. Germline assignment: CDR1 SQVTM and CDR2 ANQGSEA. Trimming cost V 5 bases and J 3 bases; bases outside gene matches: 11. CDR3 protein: CSVSGGAEISTDTQYF. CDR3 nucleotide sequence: TGCAGCGTTAGCGGGGGGGCCGAGATATCGACAGATACGCAGTATTTT.

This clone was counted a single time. CDR3: CASSPPGQVYEQYF. DNA for the CDR3: TGTGCCAGCAGTCCCCCGGGACAGGTCTACGAGCAGTACTTC. The chain recombines TRBV28 with TRBJ2-7, with 8 bases identical to TRBD1. Trimming cost V 5 bases and J 3 bases; bases outside gene matches: 6. The CDR3 contains 14 residues. Germline CDR1 MDHEN, CDR2 SYDVKM.

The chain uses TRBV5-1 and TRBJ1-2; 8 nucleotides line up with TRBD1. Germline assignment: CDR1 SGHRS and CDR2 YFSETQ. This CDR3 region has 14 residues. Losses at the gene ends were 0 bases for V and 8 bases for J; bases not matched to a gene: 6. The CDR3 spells CASSLEGQVNGYTF. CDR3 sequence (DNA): TGCGCCAGCAGCTTGGAGGGACAGGTGAACGGCTACACCTTC.

CDR3 coding DNA: TGTGCCTGGATGAAGGGAGGCACTGAAGCTTTCTTT. Translation: CAWMKGGTEAFF. The chain uses TRBV30 and TRBJ1-1; D remains ambiguous. The CDR3 loop spans 12 amino acids. Germline V gene lookup returns CDR1 GTSNPN and CDR2 SVGIG (reference sequence). Trimming took 4 bases from V and 4 from J, leaving 10 bases between them.

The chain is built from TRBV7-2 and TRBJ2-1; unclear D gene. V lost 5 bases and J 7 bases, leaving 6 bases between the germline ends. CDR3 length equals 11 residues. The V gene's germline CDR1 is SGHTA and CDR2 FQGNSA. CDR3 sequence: CASSGLNEQFF. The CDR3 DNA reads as TGTGCCAGCAGCGGGCTTAATGAGCAGTTCTTC.

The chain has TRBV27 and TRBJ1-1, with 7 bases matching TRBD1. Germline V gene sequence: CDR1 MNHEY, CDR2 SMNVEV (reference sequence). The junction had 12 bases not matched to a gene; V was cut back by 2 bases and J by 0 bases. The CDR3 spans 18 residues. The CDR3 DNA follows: TGTGCCAGCAGTTTAGGGCCCTCGACAGGGCTCATGAACACTGAAGCTTTCTTT. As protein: CASSLGPSTGLMNTEAFF.

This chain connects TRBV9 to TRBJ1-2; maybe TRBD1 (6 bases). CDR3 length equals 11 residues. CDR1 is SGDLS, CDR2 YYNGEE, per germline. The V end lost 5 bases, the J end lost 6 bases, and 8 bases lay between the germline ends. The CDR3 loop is CASRDSHGYTF. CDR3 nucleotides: TGTGCCAGCAGGGACAGCCATGGCTACACCTTC.

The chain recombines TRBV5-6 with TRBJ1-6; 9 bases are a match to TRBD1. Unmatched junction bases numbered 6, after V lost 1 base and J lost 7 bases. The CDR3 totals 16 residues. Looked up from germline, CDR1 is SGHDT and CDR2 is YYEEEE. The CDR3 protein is CASSLIGQGQNSPLHF. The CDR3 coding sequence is TGTGCCAGCAGCTTGATCGGACAGGGGCAGAATTCACCCCTCCACTTT.

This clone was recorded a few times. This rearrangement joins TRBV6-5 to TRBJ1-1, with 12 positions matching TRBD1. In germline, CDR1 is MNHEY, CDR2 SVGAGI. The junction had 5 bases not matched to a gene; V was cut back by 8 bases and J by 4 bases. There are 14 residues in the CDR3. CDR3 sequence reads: CASRDRGQVTEAFF. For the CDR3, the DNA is TGTGCCAGCCGGGACAGGGGGCAGGTCACTGAAGCTTTCTTT.

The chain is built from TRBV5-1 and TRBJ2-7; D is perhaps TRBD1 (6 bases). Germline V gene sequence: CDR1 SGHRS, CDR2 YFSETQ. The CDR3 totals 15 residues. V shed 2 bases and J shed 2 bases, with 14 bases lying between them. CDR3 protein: CASSLDTGRTYEQYF. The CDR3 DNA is TGCGCCAGCAGCTTAGATACAGGGCGCACCTACGAGCAGTACTTC.

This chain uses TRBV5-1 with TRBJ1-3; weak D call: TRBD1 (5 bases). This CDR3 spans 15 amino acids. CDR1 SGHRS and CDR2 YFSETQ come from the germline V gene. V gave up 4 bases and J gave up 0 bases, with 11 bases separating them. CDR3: CASSTGAGSGNTIYF. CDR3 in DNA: TGCGCCAGCAGCACTGGGGCAGGCTCTGGAAACACCATATATTTT.

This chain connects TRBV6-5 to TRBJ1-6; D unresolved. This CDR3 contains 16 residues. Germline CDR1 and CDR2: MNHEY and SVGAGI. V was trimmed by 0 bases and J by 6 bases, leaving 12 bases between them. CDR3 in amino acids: CASSYSATGGNSPLHF. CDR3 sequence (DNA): TGTGCCAGCAGTTACTCGGCGACGGGAGGTAATTCACCCCTCCACTTT.

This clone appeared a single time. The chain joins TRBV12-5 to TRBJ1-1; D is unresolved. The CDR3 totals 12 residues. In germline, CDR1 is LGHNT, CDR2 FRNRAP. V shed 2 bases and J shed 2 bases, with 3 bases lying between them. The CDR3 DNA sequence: TGTGCTAGTGGTTTGTCAAACACTGAAGCTTTCTTT. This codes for CASGLSNTEAFF.

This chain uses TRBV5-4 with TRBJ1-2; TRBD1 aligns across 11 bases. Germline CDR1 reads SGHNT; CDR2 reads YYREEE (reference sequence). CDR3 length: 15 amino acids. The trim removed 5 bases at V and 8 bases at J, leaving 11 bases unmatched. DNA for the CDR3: TGTGCCAGCAGGATGGACAGGGGGCTTTCTGGGGGCTACACCTTC. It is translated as CASRMDRGLSGGYTF.

The CDR3 reads CASSETLAGDRETQYF. In DNA form, the CDR3 reads TGTGCCAGCAGTGAAACTCTAGCGGGGGACCGAGAGACCCAGTACTTC. The J gene is TRBJ2-5, the V gene TRBV2; 10 positions match TRBD2. J was trimmed by 4 bases and V by 2 bases; bases with no gene match: 7. Germline values: CDR1 SNHLY, CDR2 FYNNEI. CDR3 length: 16 amino acids.

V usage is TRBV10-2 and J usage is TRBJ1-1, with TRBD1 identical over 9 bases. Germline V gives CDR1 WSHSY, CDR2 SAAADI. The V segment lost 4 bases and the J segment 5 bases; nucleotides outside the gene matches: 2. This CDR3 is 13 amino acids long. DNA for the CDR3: TGCGCCAGCAGTGTTGGGACAGGGACTGAAGCTTTCTTT. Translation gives CASSVGTGTEAFF.

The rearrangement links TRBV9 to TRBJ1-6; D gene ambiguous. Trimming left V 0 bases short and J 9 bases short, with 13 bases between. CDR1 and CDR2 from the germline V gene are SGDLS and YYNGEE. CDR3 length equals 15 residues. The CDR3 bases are TGTGCCAGCAGCGTAGATCCCGGGGTAGGTTCACCCCTCCACTTT. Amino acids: CASSVDPGVGSPLHF.